This T cell receptor (beta chain) came from a study of blood T cell repertoires in COVID-19 (dated by TCRdb to the early 2020s). Regarding the complete study: Collaborator samples came from the United States, Italy and Spain and covered acute and convalescent phases of COVID-19. The material from the prospective study consisted of cDNA or gDNA derived from T cells, B-cell-depleted T cells, or PBMCs. Subjects who had been exposed to COVID-19, were actively infected with it, or had recovered from it provided the deeply sampled blood TCRbeta repertoires that made up the dataset. A freely available public database, intended as a resource for researchers studying the immune response to SARS-CoV-2, is where the repertoires were released. Samples were obtained from the ongoing ImmuneRACE study (first 160 participants) and from about 1,300 subjects provided by 6 global collaborators. Sample metadata almost always included a de-identified subject ID, COVID-19 status, age in years and sex. Where available, HLA class I and class II types were taken from metadata supplied by the sample provider and were not determined by assay-based typing. Beyond this particular receptor, the publication reports: How much clinical and demographic metadata was included differed by source and by participant, and the metadata was provided uncurated.

A word on this clone: It has no known antigen specificity. No per-base quality is available; no much larger clone lies one base away.

The immunoSEQ Assay, a bias-controlled multiplex PCR, was used to amplify TCRbeta CDR3 regions from genomic DNA. As for how the authors treated the data: Nucleated cell counts per sample were estimated from amplification of reference gene primers within the assay. To quantify the absolute abundance of each unique TCRbeta CDR3 rearrangement, sequence reads were collapsed and filtered. Productive Simpson clonality was computed per sample as the square root of Simpson's diversity index over productive rearrangements. Imported from immuneACCESS, the table was reduced by TCRdb to in-frame sequences with V and J called. These copies leave out some clones; in studies compared against another copy, an unresolved V gene accounts for under half, and the cause of the remainder is not known. V and J calls and clone size come straight from that table; D and trimming were deduced from the DNA. The sample yields a few hundred thousand clones; about 82% were counted once. 4.5% to 6% of the sample belongs to the ten largest clones.

Trimming removed 1 base from V and 11 bases from J, leaving 15 bases between the germline ends. Reading from cysteine to phenylalanine, the CDR3 counts 13 amino acids. Of all the DNA, just the CDR3 is kept, 39 bases in frame from base 1. The CDR1 and CDR2 encoded by the germline V gene are SGHDT and YYEEEE. Each collaborating institution followed its own protocols to collect whole blood in K2EDTA tubes. For TCRbeta analysis, collaborator samples were shipped as frozen whole blood, as isolated PBMCs, or as DNA extracted from either sample type. This TCR was recovered from a man in his forties or fifties with active or convalescent COVID-19. The V and J segments used are TRBV5-6 and TRBJ1-1; the D gene is possibly TRBD1, with 6 bases matching. Sequenced: peripheral blood. The sequenced DNA: TGTGCCAGCAGCTTGCTACAGGGTTTGGGGGCTTTCTTT. Its protein product is CASSLLQGLGAFF. Outside the CDR3, residues come from the reference TRBV5-6 and TRBJ1-1 proteins, so the full variable domain is: DAGVTQSPTHLIKTRGQQVTLRCSPKSGHDTVSWYQQALGQGPQFIFQYYEEEERQRGNFPDRFSGHQFPNYSSELNVNALLLGDSALYLCASSLLQGLGAFFGQGTRLTVV.